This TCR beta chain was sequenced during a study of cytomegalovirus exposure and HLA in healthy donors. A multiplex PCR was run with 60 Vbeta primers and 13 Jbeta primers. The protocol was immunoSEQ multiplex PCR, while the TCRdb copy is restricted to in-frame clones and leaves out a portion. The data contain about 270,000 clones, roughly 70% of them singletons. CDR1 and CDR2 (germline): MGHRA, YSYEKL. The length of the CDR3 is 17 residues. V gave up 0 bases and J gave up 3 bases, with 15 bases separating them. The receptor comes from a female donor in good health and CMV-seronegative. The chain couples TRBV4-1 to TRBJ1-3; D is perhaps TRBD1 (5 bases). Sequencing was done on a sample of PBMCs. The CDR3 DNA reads TGCGCCAGCAGCCAAGATTATGGACATCGTAATGGAAACACCATATATTTT. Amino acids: CASSQDYGHRNGNTIYF.